This T cell receptor beta chain was captured by sequencing in a study of chemoradiotherapy in HPV16-positive cancers. Across the whole study: A couple of HPV16-positive patients' cells yielded candidate HPV-specific clones and common motifs.

The data were produced by immunoSEQ multiplex PCR, yet TCRdb's version contains in-frame clones alone and is incomplete. Of 7,000 or so clones listed, 85% to 90% are singletons. Trimming removed 5 bases from V and 0 bases from J, with 13 bases in between. The CDR3 covers 14 residues. Germline CDR1 and CDR2: SQVTM and ANQGSEA. The chain combines TRBV29-1 with TRBJ1-1; a possible D gene is TRBD1 (5 bases). The sequence came from a human donor with HPV-associated anogenital cancer. Sample collection was performed from a patient who underwent chemoradiotherapy. The CDR3 DNA is TGCAGCGTTTCTACTGGGACCATGAACACTGAAGCTTTCTTT. This sequence encodes CSVSTGTMNTEAFF.